This TCR beta chain was sequenced for a study of blood T cell repertoires in COVID-19. Study-level information: T cells, B-cell-depleted T cells, or PBMCs provided the cDNA or gDNA that served as material.

Original handling: Nucleated cell counts were estimated from reference gene primer amplification. Some clones are missing from TCRdb's copy, which holds only in-frame ones; the method was immunoSEQ multiplex PCR. V and J calls and clone size come straight from that table; D and trimming were deduced from the DNA. The sample holds about 190,000 clones, roughly 80% seen once. Germline CDR1 LGHNA, CDR2 YNFKEQ. With 5 bases clipped from V and 5 bases from J, the junction kept 4 bases outside the gene matches. This CDR3 spans 13 amino acids. Sequenced: peripheral blood. The chain carries TRBV4-2 and TRBJ1-1, with TRBD1 identical over 8 bases. This clonotype was obtained from a man in his forties or fifties who had recovered from COVID-19. The CDR3 is CASSAQGETEAFF. In DNA form, the CDR3 reads TGTGCCAGCAGCGCACAGGGGGAGACTGAAGCTTTCTTT.